The clone carrying this T cell receptor beta chain was counted many times. The data were taken from a study of T cells in Graves' hyperthyroidism and ophthalmopathy. This sample holds PBMCs from around 9.9 ml fresh peripheral blood. Germline trimming cut 5 bases from V and 3 bases from J; bases unmatched to any gene: 6. This CDR3 has 15 residues. Using RNA transcripts as the source, TCR beta CDR3 regions were amplified. The HTBI set primed first-round TCR CDR3 RT-PCR. MiXCR was run by TCRdb on the multiplex PCR reads, yielding one entry per CDR3 protein. Among some 400,000 distinct CDR3 sequences listed, about 20% were seen once.

The chain employs TRBV12-3 or TRBV12-4 and TRBJ1-5; 8 nucleotides line up with TRBD1. This TCR was sampled from a woman in her late teens or twenties with Graves' hyperthyroidism. What was sequenced was blood. CDR3 loop: CASSPGTGFNQPQHF. The CDR3, as DNA: TGTGCCAGCAGTCCCGGGACAGGTTTCAATCAGCCCCAGCATTTT.